This T cell receptor (beta chain) was recorded in a study of cytomegalovirus exposure and HLA in healthy donors. Study-wide results and caveats: Many donors carried some public TCRs, although rarity characterized most TCR sequences. Available immune exposure information was restricted to CMV serostatus only.

Per germline, CDR1 KGHSH and CDR2 LQKENI. There are 16 residues in the CDR3. V lost 2 bases, J lost 7 bases, and 9 bases stayed unmatched. PCR involved 60 Vbeta and 13 Jbeta primers. This table comes from immunoSEQ multiplex PCR, and its TCRdb copy is limited to in-frame clones, with some not included. In the table there are some 90,000 clones, around 80% of which are singletons. This clone was counted only a few times. Antigen unknown. This chain joins TRBV18 and TRBJ2-1; 9 bases agree with TRBD2. This clonotype was sampled from a man younger than 40 in good health and CMV-seropositive. The sequencing input was PBMCs. The CDR3 spells CASSPISGRLPNEQFF. CDR3 nucleotide sequence: TGTGCCAGCTCACCAATAAGCGGGAGGTTACCTAATGAGCAGTTCTTC.